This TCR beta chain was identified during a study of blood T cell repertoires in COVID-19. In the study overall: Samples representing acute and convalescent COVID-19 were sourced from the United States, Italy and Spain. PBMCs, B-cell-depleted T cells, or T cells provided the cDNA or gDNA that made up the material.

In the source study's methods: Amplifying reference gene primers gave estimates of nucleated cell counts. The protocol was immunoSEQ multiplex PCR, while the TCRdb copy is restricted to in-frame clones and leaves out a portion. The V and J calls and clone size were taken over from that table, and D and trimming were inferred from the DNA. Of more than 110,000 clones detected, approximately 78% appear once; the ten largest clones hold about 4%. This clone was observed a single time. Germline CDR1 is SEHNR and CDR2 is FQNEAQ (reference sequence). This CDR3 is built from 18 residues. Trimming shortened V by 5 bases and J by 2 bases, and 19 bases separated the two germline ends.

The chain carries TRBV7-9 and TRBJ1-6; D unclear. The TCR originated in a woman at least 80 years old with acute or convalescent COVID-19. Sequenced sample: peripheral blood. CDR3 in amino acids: CASSAREPHVPYNSPLHF. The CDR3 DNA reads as TGTGCCAGCAGCGCCCGGGAGCCACATGTCCCCTATAATTCACCCCTCCACTTT.